What follows are 19 T cell receptor beta chains derived from one specimen sequenced in a study of T cells in Graves' hyperthyroidism and ophthalmopathy. RNA transcripts served as the template for amplifying TCR beta CDR3 regions. Carried out on the TCR CDR3, a first-round RT-PCR used the HTBI primer set. TCRdb ran MiXCR on the multiplex PCR reads and lists one entry per CDR3 protein. The sample includes about 640,000 distinct CDR3 sequences, approximately 14% of them seen just once. Sequencing was done on a sample of blood. The receptors derive from a woman aged 45-65 years with Graves' ophthalmopathy.

The genes are TRBV27 and TRBJ1-4; TRBD1 is a possible D gene (5 bases). Per germline, CDR1 MNHEY and CDR2 SMNVEV (reference sequence). The CDR3 spans 14 residues. Trimming left V 2 bases short and J 8 bases short, with 12 bases between. In nucleotides, the CDR3 is TGTGCCAGCAGTTTAGTTGGGGGAGGAGAAAAACTGTTTTTT. This sequence encodes CASSLVGGGEKLFF.

The V gene is TRBV27, the J gene TRBJ2-1; possibly TRBD2 for D (5 bases). The CDR3 is 15 amino acids. Between the trimmed V and J ends, which lost 5 bases and 0 bases, there was a span of 11 bases. The germline V gene has CDR1 MNHEY and CDR2 SMNVEV (reference sequence). The CDR3 loop is CASSREWSSYNEQFF. The CDR3, as DNA: TGTGCCAGCAGTAGGGAGTGGAGCTCCTACAATGAGCAGTTCTTC.

The chain carries TRBV5-5 and TRBJ2-1; no reliable D call. CDR3 length: 14 amino acids. Per germline, CDR1 SGHKS and CDR2 YYEKEE (reference sequence). Trimming shortened V by 1 base and J by 8 bases, and 13 bases separated the two germline ends. The CDR3, as DNA: TGTGCCAGCAGCTTGAATTATTACATTGATGAGCAGTTCTTC. Residues: CASSLNYYIDEQFF.

This clonotype appeared a few times. This sequence joins TRBV20-1 and TRBJ1-4; 7 nucleotides align to TRBD1. After removal of 4 bases from V and 8 bases from J, the junction contained 7 bases not matched to a gene. This CDR3 region has 13 residues. The V gene's germline CDR1 is DFQATT and CDR2 SNEGSKA (reference sequence). As DNA, the CDR3 is TGCAGTGCTAAACAGGGGCTTGAGGAAAAACTGTTTTTT. As protein: CSAKQGLEEKLFF.

This sequence joins TRBV15 and TRBJ2-7; D is perhaps TRBD2 (5 bases). Trimming removed 0 bases at V and 5 bases at J, with 14 bases between. The CDR3 spans 15 residues. From germline, CDR1 is LNHNV and CDR2 YYDKDF (reference sequence). CDR3 sequence reads: CATSRDSTISDEQYF. CDR3 in DNA: TGTGCCACCAGCAGAGATTCCACGATTAGCGACGAGCAGTACTTC.

Many counts were recorded for this clonotype. V is TRBV20-1 and J is TRBJ2-2; D perhaps matches TRBD2 (7 bases). The V and J ends lost 3 bases and 6 bases respectively, with 11 bases between them. The germline gives CDR1 DFQATT, CDR2 SNEGSKA (reference sequence). The CDR3 totals 13 residues. The CDR3 is CSARRGGPGELFF. For the CDR3, the DNA is TGCAGTGCTAGGAGGGGGGGGCCCGGGGAGCTGTTTTTT.

This clonotype appeared many times. The chain links TRBV6-2 or TRBV6-3 to TRBJ1-1; D is possibly TRBD1 (5 bases). The germline V gene has CDR1 MNHEY and CDR2 SVGEGT. The V end was cut by 2 bases, the J end by 4 bases, with 14 bases between. This CDR3 comprises 15 residues. The CDR3 nucleotides read TGTGCCAGCAGTTACCTCAGGGTAGGAGGCACTGAAGCTTTCTTT. Residues: CASSYLRVGGTEAFF.

This clonotype was seen many times. The V call is TRBV18, the J call TRBJ2-1; 9 positions agree with TRBD2. In germline, CDR1 is KGHSH, CDR2 LQKENI. V was pared by 0 bases and J by 9 bases, with 6 bases of the junction left unmatched. This CDR3 has 15 amino acids. This CDR3 is CASSPPGLAAREQFF. CDR3 DNA: TGTGCCAGCTCACCACCGGGACTAGCTGCTCGTGAGCAGTTCTTC. The whole variable domain, remainder taken from reference TRBV18 and TRBJ2-1, is NAGVMQNPRHLVRRRGQEARLRCSPMKGHSHVYWYRQLPEEGLKFMVYLQKENIIDESGMPKERFSAEFPKEGPSILRIQQVVRGDSAAYFCASSPPGLAAREQFFGPGTRLTVL.

There are a few counts of this clonotype. The chain links TRBV19 to TRBJ2-3; 14 bases line up with TRBD2. Germline V gives CDR1 LNHDA, CDR2 SQIVND (reference sequence). The length of the CDR3 is 17 residues. Trimming cost V 3 bases and J 1 base; bases outside gene matches: 3. The DNA of the CDR3 is TGTGCCAGTAGTATTGGACTAGCGGGAGGACGCACAGATACGCAGTATTTT. Translation: CASSIGLAGGRTDTQYF.

Many counts were recorded for this clonotype. The chain joins TRBV11-2 to TRBJ2-3; D might be TRBD2 (6 bases). Germline values: CDR1 SGHAT, CDR2 FQNNGV. The CDR3 spans 16 residues. Trimming shortened V by 1 base and J by 0 bases, and 11 bases separated the two germline ends. The CDR3 loop is CASSLVGGTSTDTQYF. DNA of the CDR3: TGTGCCAGCAGCTTAGTGGGCGGGACTAGCACAGATACGCAGTATTTT.

This clonotype has ten or more counts. The chain employs TRBV28 and TRBJ2-2, with 7 bases matching TRBD2. V lost 3 bases, J lost 7 bases, and 8 bases stayed unmatched. The CDR3 totals 15 residues. Germline lookup yields CDR1 MDHEN and CDR2 SYDVKM. CDR3 sequence reads: CASSFGLVGGGELFF. The CDR3 DNA reads TGTGCCAGCAGTTTCGGACTAGTCGGGGGCGGGGAGCTGTTTTTT. The whole variable domain, filled in from reference TRBV28 and TRBJ2-2, reads DVKVTQSSRYLVKRTGEKVFLECVQDMDHENMFWYRQDPGLGLRLIYFSYDVKMKEKGDIPEGYSVSREKKERFSLILESASTNQTSMYLCASSFGLVGGGELFFGEGSRLTVL.

This clonotype has at least ten counts. This chain joins TRBV10-3 and TRBJ2-5; D gene ambiguous. The ends were cut back, 8 bases at V and 0 bases at J, with 7 bases in the middle. The CDR3 is made up of 12 amino acids. CDR1 is ENHRY, CDR2 SYGVKD, per germline. CDR3 residues: CAISVNQETQYF. The CDR3 nucleotides read TGTGCCATCTCAGTGAACCAAGAGACCCAGTACTTC.

This clonotype was counted ten times or more. The chain joins TRBV11-2 to TRBJ2-1; TRBD2 matches 8 bases. The CDR3 is 17 amino acids. CDR1 SGHAT and CDR2 FQNNGV come from the germline V gene. Germline trimming cut 0 bases from V and 3 bases from J; bases unmatched to any gene: 7. Here the CDR3 DNA reads TGTGCCAGCAGCTTAGATCTGAGTAGCGGGATCTACAATGAGCAGTTCTTC. Translation gives CASSLDLSSGIYNEQFF. The full variable domain, in which reference TRBV11-2 and TRBJ2-1 provide the parts outside the CDR3, is EAGVAQSPRYKIIEKRQSVAFWCNPISGHATLYWYQQILGQGPKLLIQFQNNGVVDDSQLPKDRFSAERLKGVDSTLKIQPAKLEDSAVYLCASSLDLSSGIYNEQFFGPGTRLTVL.

This clonotype was seen a handful of times. The CDR3 coding sequence is TGTGCTAGTGGTTTGGACCTCCGACTAGCGGGAGCGAACACCGGGGAGCTGTTTTTT. Residues: CASGLDLRLAGANTGELFF. V is TRBV12-5 and J is TRBJ2-2, with 12 bases aligning to TRBD2. Trimming removed 1 base from V and 0 bases from J; junction bases left unmatched: 6. This CDR3 is built from 19 residues. Germline loops: CDR1 LGHNT, CDR2 FRNRAP.

This clonotype was recorded only once. The rearrangement uses TRBV6-2 or TRBV6-3 and TRBJ2-2; TRBD1 matches 8 bases. CDR1 is MNHEY, CDR2 SVGEGT, per germline. The CDR3 contains 17 residues. The junction had 7 bases not matched to a gene; V was cut back by 4 bases and J by 0 bases. In DNA, the CDR3 is TGTGCCAGCAGTTTAACACCACAGGGGGCGAACACCGGGGAGCTGTTTTTT. This sequence encodes CASSLTPQGANTGELFF.

This clonotype was picked up a small number of times. The chain is built from TRBV5-5 and TRBJ1-2, with a possible D match to TRBD1 (5 bases). This CDR3 comprises 15 residues. Germline CDR1 is SGHKS and CDR2 is YYEKEE (reference sequence). Trimming took 2 bases from V and 0 from J, leaving 11 bases between them. The CDR3, as DNA: TGTGCCAGCAGCTTACGGGGCGGTTCTAACTATGGCTACACCTTC. Translated, it gives CASSLRGGSNYGYTF.

At least ten counts were recorded for this clonotype. The chain joins TRBV3-1 to TRBJ2-7; the match to TRBD2 covers 10 bases. CDR1 and CDR2 from the germline V gene are LGHDT and YNNKEL (reference sequence). The CDR3 contains 17 residues. The V segment lost 2 bases and the J segment 2 bases; nucleotides outside the gene matches: 9. The CDR3 nucleotides read TGTGCCAGCAGCCAACTTGATAGCGGGAGGTATACCTACGAGCAGTACTTC. Its translation: CASSQLDSGRYTYEQYF.

This clonotype was observed a handful of times. This chain uses TRBV28 with TRBJ1-1; D not resolved. V dropped 10 bases and J dropped 2 bases, with 11 bases sitting between them. Looked up from germline, CDR1 is MDHEN and CDR2 is SYDVKM. The CDR3 loop spans 12 amino acids. Here the CDR3 DNA reads TGTGCCACCCACCACTCCAACACTGAAGCTTTCTTT. Its protein product is CATHHSNTEAFF.

The genes are TRBV29-1 and TRBJ1-1; possible D gene TRBD1, 5 bases. The CDR3 loop spans 13 amino acids. Per germline, CDR1 SQVTM and CDR2 ANQGSEA. V lost 5 bases, J lost 1 base, and 11 bases lay in between. The CDR3 is CSVSSGGNTEAFF. CDR3 nucleotides: TGCAGCGTTTCTAGCGGGGGGAACACTGAAGCTTTCTTT.